This TCR beta chain was captured by sequencing in a study of T cell responses to AZD1222 COVID-19 vaccine. Generated by immunoSEQ multiplex PCR, the TCRdb table keeps only in-frame clones and is missing some. The repertoire holds 90,000 to 120,000 clones, with over 85% as singletons. This clone was detected once. Its target is not known. Points from the study as a whole: At baseline, seropositivity was found in only a handful of AZD1222 recipients.

In germline, CDR1 is WNHNN, CDR2 SYGVQD (reference sequence). This CDR3 has 15 residues. V was cut by 3 bases and J by 8 bases, with 17 bases left in between. Sequencing was performed on peripheral blood, taken on day 0 of AZD1222 vaccination. This chain uses TRBV10-1 with TRBJ2-1; either TRBD1 or TRBD2 may supply D (5 bases each). The clonotype originates from an adult in good health. The CDR3 sequence: CASSEPGPHGDEQFF. CDR3 sequence (DNA): TGCGCCAGCAGTGAACCGGGACCCCACGGCGATGAGCAGTTCTTC.